A selection of T cell receptor beta chains follows, all from one sample in a study of blood T cell repertoires in COVID-19. Repertoires were generated with immunoSEQ multiplex PCR, while TCRdb's copy carries only in-frame clones and drops some. Of over 60,000 clones in the sample, about 77% were seen once. Sequencing was done on a sample of peripheral blood. These receptors were obtained from a human donor in a cohort sampled during active COVID-19. The CDR3 runs from the conserved cysteine through the conserved F or W. The order of the fields is J gene, D gene, V gene, clone size, CDR3 DNA, CDR3 protein. A D gene is named only where the DNA matches it firmly. Some rows mark clone size as missing; the rest say once, few, many or name a class of expanded clone.

TRBJ2-1 TRBD2 TRBV9 once TGTGCCAGCAGCGACGGGCCTTTTCTAGCGGGGGCTGACAATGAGCAGTTCTTC CASSDGPFLAGADNEQFF
TRBJ2-3 TRBD2 TRBV2 once TGTGCCAGCAGTGAAGGGCTAGCGGGGCGGTCGCAGTATTTT CASSEGLAGRSQYF
TRBJ2-5 - TRBV7-9 - TGTGCCAGCACCACGGGGGAGACCCAGTACTTC CASTTGETQYF
TRBJ1-2 - TRBV6-5 many TGTGCCAGCAGTTCCTGGGATTGGGAGGATGGCTACACCTTC CASSSWDWEDGYTF
TRBJ2-2 - TRBV6-5 - TGTGCCAGCAGCGTAAACCTTCAGGCCCCCGGGGAGCTGTTTTTT CASSVNLQAPGELFF
TRBJ1-1 TRBD1 TRBV5-6 - TGTGCCAGCAGCTTTACCAGGGGGCCCGTTACTGAAGCTTTCTTT CASSFTRGPVTEAFF
TRBJ2-1 TRBD2 TRBV11-2 - TGTGCCAGCAGCCCGGGGACTAGCGGGGGGGCGAATGAGCAGTTCTTC CASSPGTSGGANEQFF
TRBJ2-7 TRBD1 TRBV6-5 - TGTGCCAGCCACAGGGGGACAGAATCCTACGAGCAGTACTTC CASHRGTESYEQYF
TRBJ2-2 - TRBV6-6 once TGTGCCAGCAATCCCGAGGCGAACACCGGGGAGCTGTTTTTT CASNPEANTGELFF
TRBJ2-3 - TRBV28 once TGTGCCAGCAGACCCGAGGGGGGGACCACAGATACGCAGTATTTT CASRPEGGTTDTQYF
TRBJ1-5 - TRBV6-6 - TGCGCCTCGCAGGCAGGGAATAGCAATCAGCCCCAGCATTTT CASQAGNSNQPQHF
TRBJ2-3 - TRBV7-2 - TGTGCCAGCAGCTTAGAGGAGGGGGCCGGGGATACGCAGTATTTT CASSLEEGAGDTQYF
TRBJ1-2 TRBD1 TRBV6-1 - TGTGCCAGCAGTGAGAGGGGGCCGAGCGATGGCTACACCTTC CASSERGPSDGYTF
TRBJ2-2 - TRBV7-8 - TGTGCCAGCAGAGAAACCAGGCTCGCGAACACCGGGGAGCTGTTTTTT CASRETRLANTGELFF
TRBJ2-1 TRBD2 TRBV27 - TGTGCCAGCAGTTTCCTAGCGGGAGATGGTGAGCAGTTCTTC CASSFLAGDGEQFF
TRBJ2-7 TRBD2 TRBV19 - TGTGCCAGTAGTATGGCGACCGGGACTAGCGGGCTTATCTACGAGCAGTACTTC CASSMATGTSGLIYEQYF
TRBJ2-1 TRBD1 TRBV5-6 - TGTGCCAGCAGCCCGACCCAAGGGGGCGTCTACAATGAGCAGTTCTTC CASSPTQGGVYNEQFF
TRBJ1-5 - TRBV6-5 few TGTGCCAGCAGCTACGGGGGGGCTCAGCCCCAGCATTTT CASSYGGAQPQHF
TRBJ1-1 - TRBV18 - TGTGCCAGCTCACCAGGGGGGGGGCGCGTGGAAGCTTTCTTT CASSPGGGRVEAFF
TRBJ1-6 TRBD1 TRBV27 - TGTGCCAGCAGTCCCCGGACAGGGACTTCCCCCTATAATTCACCCCTCCACTTT CASSPRTGTSPYNSPLHF
TRBJ2-1 - TRBV7-7 - TGTGCTAGCAGCTTAGCGGTGCGGAGCTCCTACAATGAGCAGTTCTTC CASSLAVRSSYNEQFF
TRBJ2-3 - TRBV28 - TGTGCCACCACGCAGGGGTGGCACACAGATACGCAGTATTTT CATTQGWHTDTQYF
TRBJ2-3 TRBD2 TRBV29-1 - TGCAGCGTACCAACTAGCGCGTCAACCGATACGCAGTATTTT CSVPTSASTDTQYF
TRBJ1-1 - TRBV12-5 once TGTGCTAGTGGTTTTGGGGGAGGCACTGAAGCTTTCTTT CASGFGGGTEAFF
TRBJ2-3 - TRBV5-1 - TGCGCCAGCGGTGAGGGAGACAGGATCACAGATACGCAGTATTTT CASGEGDRITDTQYF
TRBJ1-5 TRBD1 TRBV19 - TGTGCCAGTAGAGGGGGCCCTCATCAGCCCCAGCATTTT CASRGGPHQPQHF
TRBJ2-1 - TRBV5-1 - TGCGCCAGCAGCTTGGTAGGACAGTCACACAATGAGCAGTTCTTC CASSLVGQSHNEQFF
TRBJ1-1 - TRBV19 - TGTGCCAGTAGTATGCAGAAAGGGGGTACTGAAGCTTTCTTT CASSMQKGGTEAFF
TRBJ1-2 TRBD1 TRBV7-9 few TGTGCCAGCAGCTACCGGACAGGGGACGACTATGGCTACACCTTC CASSYRTGDDYGYTF
TRBJ2-2 TRBD1 TRBV19 few TGTGCCAGTAGACGAACCGGGACAGGTGCTACCGGGGAGCTGTTTTTT CASRRTGTGATGELFF
TRBJ2-4 - TRBV27 - TGTGCCAGCAGTTTACAGGGAAGGGACATTCAGTACTTC CASSLQGRDIQYF
TRBJ2-5 - TRBV27 - TGTGCCAGCAGTTTACGAGAGCAAGAGACCCAGTACTTC CASSLREQETQYF